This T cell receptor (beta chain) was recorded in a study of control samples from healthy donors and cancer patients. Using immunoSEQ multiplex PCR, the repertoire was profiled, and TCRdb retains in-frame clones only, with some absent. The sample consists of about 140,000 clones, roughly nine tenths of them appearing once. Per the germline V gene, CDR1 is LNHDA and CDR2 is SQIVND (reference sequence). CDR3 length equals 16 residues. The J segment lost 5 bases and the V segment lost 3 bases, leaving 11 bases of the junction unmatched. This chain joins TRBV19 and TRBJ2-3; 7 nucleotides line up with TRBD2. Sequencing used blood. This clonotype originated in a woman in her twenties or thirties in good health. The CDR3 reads CASSMLAEHLLDTQYF. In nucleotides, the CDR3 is TGTGCCAGTAGTATGCTAGCGGAGCATCTGCTAGATACGCAGTATTTT.